Included here is one T cell receptor (beta chain) sequence, with context. V gave up 5 bases and J gave up 5 bases; unmatched junction bases: 8. CDR1 and CDR2 (germline): MDHEN, SYDVKM. The CDR3 contains 14 residues. These data are taken from a study of blood T cell repertoires in COVID-19. Study-level background: There were acute and convalescent COVID-19 samples, and they came from the United States, Italy and Spain. Sources were T cells, B-cell-depleted T cells, or PBMCs; the material itself was cDNA or gDNA.

Authors' processing steps: Amplified reference gene primers provided the basis for estimating nucleated cell counts. Assay used: immunoSEQ multiplex PCR; TCRdb lists only in-frame clones, some missing. The DNA was the basis for D and trimming; V, J and clone size are from that table. Here the sample spans roughly 390,000 clones, about 85% being singletons. The TCR comes from a woman aged 18-29 years with acute or convalescent COVID-19. Sequencing used peripheral blood. V is TRBV28 and J is TRBJ1-2; 7 bases match TRBD1. The CDR3 sequence: CASSTSDRAYGYTF. CDR3 coding DNA: TGTGCCAGCAGTACGTCCGACAGGGCTTATGGCTACACCTTC.